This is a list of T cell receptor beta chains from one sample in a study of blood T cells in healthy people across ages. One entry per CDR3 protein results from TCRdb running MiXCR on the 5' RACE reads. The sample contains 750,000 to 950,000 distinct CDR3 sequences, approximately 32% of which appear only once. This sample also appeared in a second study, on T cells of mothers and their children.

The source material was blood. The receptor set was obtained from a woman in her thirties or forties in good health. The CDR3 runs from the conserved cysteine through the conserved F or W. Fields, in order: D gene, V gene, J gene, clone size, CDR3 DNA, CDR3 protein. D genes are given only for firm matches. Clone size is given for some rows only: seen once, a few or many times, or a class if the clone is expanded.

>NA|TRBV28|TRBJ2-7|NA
TGTGCCTGCAGTTTATCCGGGCCTTGGGTCTACGAGCAGTACTTC
CACSLSGPWVYEQYF
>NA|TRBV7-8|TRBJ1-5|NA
TGTGCCAGCAGCTCCGGGACTTATAGCAATCAGCCCCAGCATTTT
CASSSGTYSNQPQHF
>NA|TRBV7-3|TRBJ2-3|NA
TGTGCCAGCAGCTTGCGGGGGCCTATAATCACAGATACGCAGTATTTT
CASSLRGPIITDTQYF
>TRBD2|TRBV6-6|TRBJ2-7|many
TGTGCCAGCCGGGTGGGGGGGTCGTCCTACGAGCAGTACTTC
CASRVGGSSYEQYF
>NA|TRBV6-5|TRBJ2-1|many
TGTGCCAGCAGTTACTCGGGGTCTGGTGAGCAGTTCTTC
CASSYSGSGEQFF
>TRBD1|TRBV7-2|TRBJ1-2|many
TGTGCCAGCAGCGAAAGGACAGGGGGCCACTATGGCTACACCTTC
CASSERTGGHYGYTF
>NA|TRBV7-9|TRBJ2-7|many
TGTGCCAGCAGTTTATCGGCAGCCTACGAGCAGTACTTC
CASSLSAAYEQYF
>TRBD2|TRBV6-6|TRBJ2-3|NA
TGTGCCAGCAGTTATACGAGCGGGAGTGGCACAGATACGCAGTATTTT
CASSYTSGSGTDTQYF
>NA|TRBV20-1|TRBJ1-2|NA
TGCAGTGCTAACATGCCGGGGGTTAACCATGGCTACACCTTC
CSANMPGVNHGYTF
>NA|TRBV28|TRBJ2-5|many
TGTGCCAGTCAACCCCCAGGGGAAGAGACCCAGTACTTC
CASQPPGEETQYF
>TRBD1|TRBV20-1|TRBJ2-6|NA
TGCAGTGCATACCGGGGGAGACAGGGGGCATCTGGGGCCAACGTCCTGACTTTC
CSAYRGRQGASGANVLTF
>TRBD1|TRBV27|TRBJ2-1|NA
TGTGCCAGCAGTGTCTGGACAGGGAGTAAAGATGAGCAGTTCTTC
CASSVWTGSKDEQFF
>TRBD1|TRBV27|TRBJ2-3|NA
TGTGCCAGCAGTCCAGGGGGCTTGGCAGATACGCAGTATTTT
CASSPGGLADTQYF
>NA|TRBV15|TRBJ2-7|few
TGTGCCACCAGAGGGACGGGGTCCTACGAGCAGTACTTC
CATRGTGSYEQYF
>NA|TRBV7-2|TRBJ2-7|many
TGTGCCACTACTAACGGACAGCCTAATTCCTACGAGCAGTACTTC
CATTNGQPNSYEQYF
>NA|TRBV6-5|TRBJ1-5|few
TGTGCCAGCAGCCACGGCAGGGAACAGCCCCAGCATTTT
CASSHGREQPQHF
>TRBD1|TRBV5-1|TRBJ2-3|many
TGCGCCAGCGGACCGACAGGGAGAAGCACAGATACGCAGTATTTT
CASGPTGRSTDTQYF
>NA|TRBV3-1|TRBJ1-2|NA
TGTGCCAGCAGCGAGGACGGGACCGCCTATGGCTACACCTTC
CASSEDGTAYGYTF
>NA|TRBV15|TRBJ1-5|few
TGTGCCACCAGCAGAGAGGGTGGCAGACCCCCCGATCAGCCCCAGCATTTT
CATSREGGRPPDQPQHF
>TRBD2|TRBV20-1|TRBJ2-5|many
TGCAGTGCTCGCACTAGCGGGTTACAAGAGACCCAGTACTTC
CSARTSGLQETQYF
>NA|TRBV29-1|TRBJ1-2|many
TGCAGCGTTCCTACAGGGATTGGAGGCTACACCTTC
CSVPTGIGGYTF
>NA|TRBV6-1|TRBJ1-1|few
TGTGCCAGCAGATTTGTGGGCACTGAAGCTTTCTTT
CASRFVGTEAFF
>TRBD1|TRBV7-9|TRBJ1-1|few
TGTGCCAGCAGCTTCTCAGGGGGCGCTGGCACTGAAGCTTTCTTT
CASSFSGGAGTEAFF
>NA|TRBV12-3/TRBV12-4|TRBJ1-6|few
TGTGCCAGCAGTTTAAGTGACGGCTCGAGCTCCTATAATTCACCCCTCCACTTT
CASSLSDGSSSYNSPLHF
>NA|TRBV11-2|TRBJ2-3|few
TGTGCCAGCAGCTTAGCGGGGAGCGTCACAGATACGCAGTATTTT
CASSLAGSVTDTQYF
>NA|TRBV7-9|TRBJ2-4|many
TGTGCCAGCAGCGACACGGGGGCACTGGCCAAAAACATTCAGTACTTC
CASSDTGALAKNIQYF
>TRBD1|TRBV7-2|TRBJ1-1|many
TGTGCCAGCAGCAAAATCGGGTTGGGACAGATTATAATGATGAACACTGAAGCTTTCTTT
CASSKIGLGQIIMMNTEAFF
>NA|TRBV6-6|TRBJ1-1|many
TGTGCCAGCAGTTACAGCAGGGCCCCACAAGGCACTGAAGCTTTCTTT
CASSYSRAPQGTEAFF
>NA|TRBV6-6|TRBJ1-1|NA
TGTGCCAGCAGTTCCGGACAGTCGTTCCCTACCTGGTCTTTCTTT
CASSSGQSFPTWSFF
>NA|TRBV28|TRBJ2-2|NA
TGTGCCAGCAGTTTATGGGGTCCGACGAACACCGGGGAGCTGTTTTTT
CASSLWGPTNTGELFF
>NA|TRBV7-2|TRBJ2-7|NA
TGTGCCAACAGCTTAGGACAGTCCTACGAGCAGTACTTC
CANSLGQSYEQYF
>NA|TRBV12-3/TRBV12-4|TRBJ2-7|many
TGTGCCTCTACTGAGATAGGGTACGAGCAGTACTTC
CASTEIGYEQYF
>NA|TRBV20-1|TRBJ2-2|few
TGCAGTGCTAGAGATTTATTTCCCGGGGAGCTGTTTTTT
CSARDLFPGELFF
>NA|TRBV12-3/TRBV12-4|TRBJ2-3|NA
TGTGCCAGCAGTCGCCAGGGGTTGCAGAACCCGGCAGATACGCAGTATTTT
CASSRQGLQNPADTQYF
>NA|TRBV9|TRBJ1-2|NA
TGTGCCAGCAGCCCCGACCTGAGGCAGGGCTATGGCTACACCTTC
CASSPDLRQGYGYTF
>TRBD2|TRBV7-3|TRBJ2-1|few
TGTGCCAGCAGACTAGCGGGGTCCTACAATGAGCAGTTCTTC
CASRLAGSYNEQFF
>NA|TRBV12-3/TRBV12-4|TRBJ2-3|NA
TGTGCCACGGGGCTAGTCGGGGCAGATACGCAGTATTTT
CATGLVGADTQYF
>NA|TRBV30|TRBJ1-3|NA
TGTGCGTGGAGAGAGGGTCTCGGAAACACCATATATTTT
CAWREGLGNTIYF
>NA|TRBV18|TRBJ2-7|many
TGTGCCAGCTCACCATTAGAGGGATCCTACGAGCAGTACTTC
CASSPLEGSYEQYF
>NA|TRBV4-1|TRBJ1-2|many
TGCGCCAGCAGCCAAGTACCAGGGGCGTCCTATGGCTACACCTTC
CASSQVPGASYGYTF
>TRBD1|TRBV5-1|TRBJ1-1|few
TGCGCCAGCAGCTTGGGACAGGGGGCCATGAACACTGAAGCTTTCTTT
CASSLGQGAMNTEAFF
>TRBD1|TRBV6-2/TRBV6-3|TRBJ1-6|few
TGTGCCAGCAGTTACTCTGGGACAGTCTATAATTCACCCCTCCACTTT
CASSYSGTVYNSPLHF
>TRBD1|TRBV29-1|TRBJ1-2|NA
TGCAGCGTTGAAACTGGACAGGGGAGTAATGGCTACACCTTC
CSVETGQGSNGYTF
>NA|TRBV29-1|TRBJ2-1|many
TGCAGCGTTGAAGGGGGAGGGGGCAATGAGCAGTTCTTC
CSVEGGGGNEQFF
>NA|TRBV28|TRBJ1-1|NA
TGTGCCAGCAGTCCCCTGGGCGGTGAAGCTTTCTTT
CASSPLGGEAFF
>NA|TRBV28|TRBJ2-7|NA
TGTGCCAGCAGTTCCTCCCAGATAGGGAATCTCGAGCAGTACTTC
CASSSSQIGNLEQYF
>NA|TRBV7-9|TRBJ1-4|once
TGTGCCAGCAGCCACTTGGTGCAGGGATCAACTAATGAAAAACTGTTTTTT
CASSHLVQGSTNEKLFF
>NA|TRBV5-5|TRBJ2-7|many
TGTGCCAGCAGCTTGGCACTGGGAACCCCCTACGAGCAGTACTTC
CASSLALGTPYEQYF
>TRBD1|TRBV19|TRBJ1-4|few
TGTGCCAGTAGTGTTGGACAGGGACCTAATGAAAAACTGTTTTTT
CASSVGQGPNEKLFF
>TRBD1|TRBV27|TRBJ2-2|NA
TGTGCCAGCAGTCGGGACAGGAGCTCGAGCACCGGGGAGCTGTTTTTT
CASSRDRSSSTGELFF
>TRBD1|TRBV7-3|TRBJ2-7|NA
TGTGCCAGCGCGAGCCAGGGGGCCAACGAGCAGTACTTC
CASASQGANEQYF
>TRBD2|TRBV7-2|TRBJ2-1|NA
TGTGCCAGCAGCCCAGGACCAGCGGGGAATGAGCAGTTCTTC
CASSPGPAGNEQFF
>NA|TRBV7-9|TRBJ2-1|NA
TGTGCCAGCAGCCAAGCGTTCTTC
CASSQAFF
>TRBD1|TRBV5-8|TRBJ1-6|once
TGTGCCAGCAGCTGGGGACAGGGAGGTTCACCCCTCCACTTT
CASSWGQGGSPLHF
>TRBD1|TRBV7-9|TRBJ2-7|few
TGTGCCAGCAGCCCGACCAAGACAGGGGCCGAGCAGTACTTC
CASSPTKTGAEQYF
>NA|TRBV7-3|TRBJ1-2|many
TGTGCCAGCAGCTATTCCGGCCTTGGAGGCTACACCTTC
CASSYSGLGGYTF
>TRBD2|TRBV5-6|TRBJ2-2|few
TGTGCCAGCAGCACTAGCGGGGGGCCCGGGACCGGGGAGCTGTTTTTT
CASSTSGGPGTGELFF
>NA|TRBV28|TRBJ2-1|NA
TGTGCCAGCAGTGTGACCCTGAGCTCCTACAATGAGCAGTTCTTC
CASSVTLSSYNEQFF
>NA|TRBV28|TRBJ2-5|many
TGTGCCAGCAGTTCCTCGGGCCGTCAGCGGGCGGAGACCCAGTACTTC
CASSSSGRQRAETQYF